This passage covers 27 T cell receptor beta chains from one sample sequenced in a study of OX40 agonist ivuxolimab in advanced cancers. This table comes from immunoSEQ multiplex PCR, and its TCRdb copy is limited to in-frame clones, with some not included. The sample has more than 25,000 clones; roughly 80% are singletons. The specimen was CD4+ or CD8+ T cells sorted from blood, collected in a trial of the OX40 agonist ivuxolimab. These receptors were collected from an adult with an advanced solid tumor such as melanoma, head and neck, liver or kidney cancer.

V gene TRBV25-1 combines with J gene TRBJ1-2; 10 positions match TRBD1. The ends lost 1 base at V and 6 bases at J; junction bases unmatched: 2. Per germline, CDR1 MGHDK and CDR2 SYGVNS. The CDR3 totals 14 residues. CDR3 region: CASSESGTGDGYTF. CDR3 DNA: TGTGCCAGCAGTGAATCCGGGACAGGGGATGGCTACACCTTC.

The chain is built from TRBV14 and TRBJ2-1; 13 bases are shared with TRBD2. The germline V gene encodes CDR1 SGHDN and CDR2 FVKESK. V shed 0 bases, J shed 7 bases, and the junction held 9 bases outside the gene matches. This CDR3 region has 18 residues. CDR3 sequence (DNA): TGTGCCAGCAGCCAAGATGGACCGGGACTAGCGGGGAATAATGAGCAGTTCTTC. Its protein product is CASSQDGPGLAGNNEQFF.

V is TRBV21-1 and J is TRBJ2-2. TRBV21-1 constitutes a pseudogene. The CDR3 runs 11 residues. CDR3 DNA: TGTGCCAGCAGCAAGGACGGGGAGCTGTTTTTT. Encoded protein: CASSKDGELFF.

The chain links TRBV7-2 to TRBJ2-7; D not certain. V dropped 4 bases and J dropped 1 base, with 5 bases sitting between them. This CDR3 region has 12 residues. CDR1 and CDR2 (germline): SGHTA, FQGNSA. The CDR3 is CASSSFSYEQYF. CDR3 coding DNA: TGTGCCAGCAGCTCTTTTTCCTACGAGCAGTACTTC.

V and J are TRBV13 and TRBJ2-7, with 13 bases fitting TRBD2. CDR1 is PRHDT, CDR2 FYEKMQ, per germline (reference sequence). This CDR3 region has 16 residues. V trimming: 5 bases; J trimming: 3 bases; junction bases outside the gene matches: 7. For the CDR3, the DNA is TGTGCCAGCAGCCCAAGGACTAGCGGGAGAGACTACGAGCAGTACTTC. This sequence encodes CASSPRTSGRDYEQYF.

J is TRBJ1-1 and V is TRBV19; no definite D call. This CDR3 comprises 13 residues. Per germline, CDR1 LNHDA and CDR2 SQIVND (reference sequence). With 4 bases removed from V and 10 bases from J, the gap between germline ends came to 16 bases. For the CDR3, the DNA is TGTGCCAGTAGTACAATCCCGAATATAGGAGCTTTCTTT. Amino acids: CASSTIPNIGAFF.

The V gene is TRBV2, the J gene TRBJ2-5; D might be TRBD1 (6 bases). The CDR3 contains 15 residues. V was pared by 6 bases and J by 3 bases, with 17 bases between. Germline V gene data show CDR1 as SNHLY and CDR2 as FYNNEI. The DNA for the CDR3 is TGTGCCAGCAGCCTGTCCAGGGGCAGGGAAGAGACCCAGTACTTC. This encodes CASSLSRGREETQYF.

The chain has TRBV7-9 and TRBJ2-1, with D perhaps matching TRBD1 (6 bases). CDR3 length: 14 residues. Trimming cost V 4 bases and J 1 base, with 8 bases left between them. Germline CDR1 reads SEHNR; CDR2 reads FQNEAQ (reference sequence). The CDR3: CASSSGVSYNEQFF. The CDR3 nucleotides read TGTGCCAGCAGCTCAGGGGTGTCCTACAATGAGCAGTTCTTC.

The gene calls are TRBV4-2 and TRBJ2-3; 10 positions match TRBD2. V lost 7 bases to trimming and J lost 0 bases; unmatched junction nucleotides: 7. Per germline, CDR1 LGHNA and CDR2 YNFKEQ. The CDR3 totals 16 residues. The CDR3 DNA reads TGTGCCAGCACCGGGGAGCGGGGGGGCAGCACAGATACGCAGTATTTT. Protein sequence: CASTGERGGSTDTQYF.

This clone came up a few times. V gene TRBV4-1 combines with J gene TRBJ2-7; D might be TRBD1 (6 bases). CDR3 length equals 11 residues. Germline lookup yields CDR1 MGHRA and CDR2 YSYEKL. Between the trimmed V and J ends, which lost 11 bases and 2 bases, there was a span of 10 bases. The CDR3 bases are TGCGCCGAGAAGGGGGCCTACGAGCAGTACTTC. As protein: CAEKGAYEQYF.

CDR3 nucleotides: TGTGCCAGCAGCTTACTCTACGGGACTAGCGGCGAACAGTACTTC. Translation: CASSLLYGTSGEQYF. The chain employs TRBV7-6 and TRBJ2-7; 11 bases are a match to TRBD2. V was pared by 2 bases and J by 10 bases, with 10 bases of the junction left unmatched. The CDR3 sequence is 15 residues long. CDR1 is SGHVS, CDR2 FNYEAQ, per germline. The whole variable domain, remainder taken from reference TRBV7-6 and TRBJ2-7, is GAGVSQSPRYKVTKRGQDVALRCDPISGHVSLYWYRQALGQGPEFLTYFNYEAQQDKSGLPNDRFSAERPEGSISTLTIQRTEQRDSAMYRCASSLLYGTSGEQYFGPGTRLTVT.

The chain couples TRBV5-6 to TRBJ1-6, with D perhaps matching TRBD1 (6 bases). Per germline, CDR1 SGHDT and CDR2 YYEEEE. The V end lost 5 bases, the J end lost 9 bases, and 18 bases lay between the germline ends. CDR3 size: 15 residues. The CDR3 here is CASRATGGALSPLHF. The CDR3 DNA is TGTGCCAGCAGAGCCACCGGGGGGGCGCTTTCACCCCTCCACTTT.

V and J are TRBV9 and TRBJ2-5; 8 nucleotides agree with TRBD2. Looked up from germline, CDR1 is SGDLS and CDR2 is YYNGEE. J gave up 3 bases and V 8 bases, and 6 bases lay outside the gene matches. The CDR3 sequence is 13 residues long. CDR3 sequence reads: CASNSGIEETQYF. CDR3 bases: TGTGCCAGTAATAGCGGGATTGAAGAGACCCAGTACTTC. The full variable domain, with the rest looked up from reference TRBV9 and TRBJ2-5, is DSGVTQTPKHLITATGQRVTLRCSPRSGDLSVYWYQQSLDQGLQFLIQYYNGEERAKGNILERFSAQQFPDLHSELNLSSLELGDSALYFCASNSGIEETQYFGPGTRLLVL.

J is TRBJ2-7 and V is TRBV5-6, with unresolved D. Trimming took off 4 bases at V and 0 bases at J, with 5 bases between the two ends. This CDR3 comprises 12 residues. Germline assignment: CDR1 SGHDT and CDR2 YYEEEE. CDR3 coding DNA: TGTGCCAGCAGCCCCAACTCCTACGAGCAGTACTTC. Protein: CASSPNSYEQYF.

The V and J genes are TRBV28 and TRBJ2-4, with 8 positions matching TRBD1. J was trimmed by 0 bases and V by 6 bases; bases with no gene match: 7. Germline assignment: CDR1 MDHEN and CDR2 SYDVKM. CDR3 length: 16 amino acids. The CDR3 nucleotides read TGTGCCAGCAGGCCCGGGACAGGCCTAGCCAAAAACATTCAGTACTTC. It translates to CASRPGTGLAKNIQYF. The whole variable domain, remainder taken from reference TRBV28 and TRBJ2-4, is DVKVTQSSRYLVKRTGEKVFLECVQDMDHENMFWYRQDPGLGLRLIYFSYDVKMKEKGDIPEGYSVSREKKERFSLILESASTNQTSMYLCASRPGTGLAKNIQYFGAGTRLSVL.

The chain carries TRBV4-1 and TRBJ2-7; 11 bases line up with TRBD2. V was clipped by 1 base and J by 5 bases; unmatched bases: 4. This CDR3 has 15 amino acids. CDR1 is MGHRA, CDR2 YSYEKL, per germline. The DNA for the CDR3 is TGCGCCAGCAGCCAAGCTCTAGCGGGGGGAAACGAGCAGTACTTC. Translation gives CASSQALAGGNEQYF.

In its sample, this clone was seen many times. The V call is TRBV11-3, the J call TRBJ2-1, with TRBD1 matching over 10 bases. Germline V gives CDR1 SGHNT, CDR2 YENEEA. The CDR3 has 16 amino acids. J gave up 0 bases and V 5 bases, and 4 bases lay outside the gene matches. The chain's CDR3 is CASSGRDRGSYNEQFF. The CDR3 coding sequence is TGTGCCAGCAGCGGAAGGGACAGGGGCTCCTACAATGAGCAGTTCTTC.

The V call is TRBV9, the J call TRBJ2-7; TRBD2 might be the D (5 bases). Germline V lookup: CDR1 SGDLS, CDR2 YYNGEE. The CDR3 spans 15 residues. Trimming shortened V by 3 bases and J by 3 bases, and 16 bases separated the two germline ends. CDR3 sequence: CASSADEGRYYEQYF. The CDR3 bases are TGTGCCAGCAGCGCAGACGAGGGCAGATACTACGAGCAGTACTTC.

CDR3: CSVVNTGGTYEQYF. DNA of the CDR3: TGCAGCGTTGTGAATACCGGGGGGACCTACGAGCAGTACTTC. The rearrangement links TRBV29-1 to TRBJ2-7; 7 bases are a match to TRBD2. The CDR3 spans 14 residues. The germline CDR1 and CDR2 sequences are SQVTM and ANQGSEA. The trim removed 4 bases at V and 2 bases at J, leaving 8 bases unmatched.

The chain combines TRBV7-6 with TRBJ2-1; D possibly corresponds to TRBD2 (6 bases). Germline V gene data show CDR1 as SGHVS and CDR2 as FNYEAQ. The CDR3 extends over 15 amino acids. The ends were cut back, 5 bases at V and 0 bases at J, with 11 bases in the middle. CDR3 residues: CASSQGTPSYNEQFF. The CDR3 nucleotides are TGTGCCAGCAGCCAAGGGACTCCCTCCTACAATGAGCAGTTCTTC.

V usage is TRBV4-2 and J usage is TRBJ2-1, with 8 bases fitting TRBD2. The CDR3 consists of 16 residues. Germline CDR1 is LGHNA and CDR2 is YNFKEQ. The trim removed 0 bases at V and 2 bases at J, leaving 3 bases unmatched. CDR3 nucleotide sequence: TGTGCCAGCAGCCAAGATAGGACTAGCACCTACAATGAGCAGTTCTTC. Its translation: CASSQDRTSTYNEQFF.

The count of this clone is one. J is TRBJ2-7 and V is TRBV11-2, with D perhaps matching TRBD1 (6 bases). The CDR3 totals 15 residues. CDR1 and CDR2 from the germline V gene are SGHAT and FQNNGV. V was cut by 5 bases and J by 2 bases, with 16 bases left in between. The CDR3 DNA sequence: TGTGCCAGCAGCGACAGGTGGGGACCCCCCTACGAGCAGTACTTC. As protein: CASSDRWGPPYEQYF. Drawing the rest from reference TRBV11-2 and TRBJ2-7, the complete variable domain is EAGVAQSPRYKIIEKRQSVAFWCNPISGHATLYWYQQILGQGPKLLIQFQNNGVVDDSQLPKDRFSAERLKGVDSTLKIQPAKLEDSAVYLCASSDRWGPPYEQYFGPGTRLTVT.

The chain combines TRBV2 with TRBJ2-3; 14 bases are shared with TRBD2. CDR3 length equals 15 residues. CDR1 is SNHLY and CDR2 is FYNNEI in the germline V gene. Trimming cost V 10 bases and J 6 bases; bases outside gene matches: 9. CDR3 DNA sequence: TGTGCCACTCTTACCCGACTAGCGGGAGGGGATACGCAGTATTTT. Amino acid sequence: CATLTRLAGGDTQYF.

This chain joins TRBV29-1 and TRBJ2-3; weak D call: TRBD2 (5 bases). Deletions cut 5 bases from V and 0 bases from J, with 18 bases between. CDR3 length: 16 residues. Germline V gene lookup returns CDR1 SQVTM and CDR2 ANQGSEA. The CDR3, as DNA: TGCAGCGTTACCGGGGAGCGTGCCGCTAGCACAGATACGCAGTATTTT. Residues: CSVTGERAASTDTQYF.

This clone was seen a handful of times. In DNA, the CDR3 is TGTGCCAGCAGCTTAACGACTAGCGGTACGCAGTATTTT. It translates to CASSLTTSGTQYF. This rearrangement joins TRBV7-3 to TRBJ2-3; 9 positions match TRBD2. In germline, CDR1 is SGHTA, CDR2 FQGTGA. This CDR3 has 13 residues. With V trimmed by 0 bases and J by 8 bases, 0 bases remained unmatched.

This chain joins TRBV11-2 and TRBJ1-1; D gene uncertain. The V gene lost 5 bases and the J gene lost 1 base, with 5 bases spanning the gap. Germline V lookup: CDR1 SGHAT, CDR2 FQNNGV. The CDR3 has 12 residues. DNA for the CDR3: TGTGCCAGCAGCCGAACGAACACTGAAGCTTTCTTT. Its translation is CASSRTNTEAFF.

V is TRBV6-5 and J is TRBJ1-1, with 7 nucleotides matching TRBD1. Looked up from germline, CDR1 is MNHEY and CDR2 is SVGAGI. V shed 5 bases, J shed 1 base, and the junction held 7 bases outside the gene matches. This CDR3 spans 15 amino acids. In nucleotides, the CDR3 is TGTGCCAGCAGTCCCGCGGGACAGCCGAACACTGAAGCTTTCTTT. It encodes CASSPAGQPNTEAFF.